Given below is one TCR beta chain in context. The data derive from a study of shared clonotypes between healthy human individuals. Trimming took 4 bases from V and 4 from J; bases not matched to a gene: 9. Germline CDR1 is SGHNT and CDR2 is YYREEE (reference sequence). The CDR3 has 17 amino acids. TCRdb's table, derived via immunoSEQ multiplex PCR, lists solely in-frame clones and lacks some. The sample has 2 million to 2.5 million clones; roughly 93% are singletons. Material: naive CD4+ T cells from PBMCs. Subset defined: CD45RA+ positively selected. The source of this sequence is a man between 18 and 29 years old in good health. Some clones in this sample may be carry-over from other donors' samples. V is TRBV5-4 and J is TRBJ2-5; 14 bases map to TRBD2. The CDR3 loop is CASSPPTSGRVGETQYF. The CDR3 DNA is TGTGCCAGCAGCCCCCCGACTAGCGGGAGGGTGGGAGAGACCCAGTACTTC.